What follows describes a single TCR beta chain. Its antigen specificity is not known. Base qualities are not provided; no much larger clone lies one nucleotide away. There are 14 amino acids in the CDR3, from cysteine to phenylalanine inclusive. The retained sequence is limited to the CDR3, 42 bases, with the frame set at the first base. Relative to germline, V is missing 5 bases and J is missing 10 bases, with 8 bases of the junction outside any gene match. The germline V gene specifies MDHEN as CDR1 and SYDVKM as CDR2. This entry comes from a study of blood T cell repertoires in COVID-19 (dated by TCRdb to the early 2020s). Notes on the research overall: Collaborator samples came from the United States, Italy and Spain and covered acute and convalescent phases of COVID-19. Samples were obtained from the ongoing ImmuneRACE study (first 160 participants) and from 1,000 to 1,500 subjects provided by 6 global collaborators. Deeply sampled blood TCRbeta repertoires from subjects exposed to, actively infected with, or recovered from COVID-19 were included in the dataset. Nearly every sample came with metadata listing a de-identified subject ID, COVID-19 status, age in years and sex. The repertoires were released in a freely available public database meant as a resource for research on the immune response to SARS-CoV-2. Where HLA class I and class II types were available, the types were taken from metadata supplied by the sample provider, not from assay-based typing. The prospective study material was composed of cDNA or gDNA derived from T cells, B-cell-depleted T cells, or PBMCs.

Whole blood was collected in K2EDTA tubes by collaborating institutions according to the institutions' own protocols. For TCRbeta analysis, collaborator samples were shipped as frozen whole blood, as isolated PBMCs, or as DNA extracted from either sample type. The immunoSEQ Assay, a bias-controlled multiplex PCR, was used to amplify TCRbeta CDR3 regions from genomic DNA. Under the source paper's analysis protocol: The number of nucleated cells in each sample was estimated by amplification of reference gene primers within the assay. To quantify the absolute abundance of each unique TCRbeta CDR3 rearrangement, sequence reads were collapsed and filtered. For each sample, productive Simpson clonality was calculated by taking the square root of Simpson's diversity index across productive rearrangements. TCRdb provides this immuneACCESS table in a form limited to in-frame rearrangements. Some clones are lacking; in checked studies, under half of them reflect an unresolved V gene, and why the rest are absent is not known. V, J and clone size reflect that table, while D and trimming were determined from the DNA. In all, the sample holds fewer than 25,000 clones, and 89% of those were seen once. The ten top clones hold approximately 20% of the sample.

General study outcomes and caveats: How much clinical and demographic metadata was included differed by source and by participant, and the metadata was provided uncurated.

The sequence joins TRBV28 to TRBJ1-1; 12 of the junction bases match TRBD1. The TCR originated in a human donor in a cohort sampled during active COVID-19. The sequenced sample consisted of peripheral blood. The CDR3: CASSLKGTGGAAFF. The bases read TGTGCCAGCAGTCTTAAAGGGACAGGGGGCGCAGCTTTCTTT.